The next 12 T cell receptor beta chains were all read from a single sample in a study of shared clonotypes between healthy human individuals. Some clones are missing from TCRdb's copy, which holds only in-frame ones; the method was immunoSEQ multiplex PCR. The table lists fewer than 2.5 million clones, over 85% of them singletons. Source material: naive CD4+ T cells from PBMCs. Subset described: CD45RA+ positively selected. Receptor source: a man younger than 30 in good health. Some clones in this sample may be carry-over from other donors' samples.

On this clone itself: This sample also contains other DNA sequences that code for the same CDR3. J is TRBJ2-7 and V is TRBV18, with 7 bases aligning to TRBD2. V lost 0 bases to trimming and J lost 1 base; unmatched junction nucleotides: 0. In germline, CDR1 is KGHSH, CDR2 LQKENI. This CDR3 has 14 amino acids. CDR3 region: CASSPPGGSYEQYF. In DNA form, the CDR3 reads TGTGCCAGCTCACCACCGGGGGGGTCCTACGAGCAGTACTTC.

The chain uses TRBV15 and TRBJ2-5; TRBD2 matches at 9 bases. Looked up from germline, CDR1 is LNHNV and CDR2 is YYDKDF (reference sequence). The J segment lost 2 bases and the V segment lost 4 bases, leaving 2 bases of the junction unmatched. The CDR3 is 14 amino acids. The CDR3 region is CATSKGLAQETQYF. In nucleotides, the CDR3 is TGTGCCACCAGCAAGGGACTAGCTCAAGAGACCCAGTACTTC.

The gene calls are TRBV15 and TRBJ2-7, with unresolved D. CDR1 is LNHNV, CDR2 YYDKDF, per germline (reference sequence). The CDR3 totals 12 residues. V was cut by 5 bases and J by 6 bases, with 11 bases left in between. This chain's CDR3 is CATSLPRGEQYF. The CDR3, as DNA: TGTGCCACCAGCTTACCTCGTGGCGAGCAGTACTTC.

Regarding this clone: Distinct nucleotide sequences in the sample also encode this CDR3. The chain joins TRBV30 to TRBJ2-1, with D perhaps given as TRBD1 or TRBD2 (5 bases each). The germline V gene has CDR1 GTSNPN and CDR2 SVGIG (reference sequence). Trimming stripped 5 bases from V and 7 bases from J, with 9 bases between. The CDR3 covers 11 residues. In nucleotides, the CDR3 is TGTGCCTGGCGGGGCCGGAATGAGCAGTTCTTC. Protein product: CAWRGRNEQFF. The full variable domain, completed using reference TRBV30 and TRBJ2-1, is SQTIHQWPATLVQPVGSPLSLECTVEGTSNPNLYWYRQAAGRGLQLLFYSVGIGQISSEVPQNLSASRPQDRQFILSSKKLLLSDSGFYLCAWRGRNEQFFGPGTRLTVL.

In regard to this clone: This CDR3 is also generated by other DNA sequences in the sample. The rearrangement uses TRBV29-1 and TRBJ2-4; no clear D gene. Germline V gives CDR1 SQVTM, CDR2 ANQGSEA. This CDR3 contains 13 residues. V lost 3 bases to trimming and J lost 0 bases, with 6 bases between them. CDR3 residues: CSVEGLAKNIQYF. In DNA, the CDR3 is TGCAGCGTTGAGGGCCTAGCCAAAAACATTCAGTACTTC.

The DNA of the CDR3 is TGTGCCAGCAGCCGGCAGGGGGCGGACACCGGGGAGCTGTTTTTT. Its translation: CASSRQGADTGELFF. J is TRBJ2-2 and V is TRBV2; TRBD1 matches 8 bases. The CDR3 is made up of 15 amino acids. The V gene end was trimmed by 6 bases and the J gene end by 3 bases; junction bases not matched to a gene: 6. Germline CDR1 SNHLY, CDR2 FYNNEI.

V and J are TRBV4-1 and TRBJ1-5; the D gene is possibly TRBD1 (6 bases). This CDR3 is built from 16 residues. The germline CDR1 and CDR2 sequences are MGHRA and YSYEKL. V lost 1 base and J 4 bases, leaving 14 bases between the germline ends. CDR3 sequence (DNA): TGCGCCAGCAGCCAAGGACAGGCCGTTAGGAATCAGCCCCAGCATTTT. It encodes CASSQGQAVRNQPQHF.

This chain joins TRBV7-2 and TRBJ1-2, with a tentative D call TRBD1 (6 bases). The germline CDR1 and CDR2 sequences are SGHTA and FQGNSA. V was clipped by 5 bases and J by 8 bases, with 15 bases between them. CDR3 length: 13 amino acids. CDR3 sequence (DNA): TGTGCCAGCAGCCTCCTCCGACAGGTCGGCTACACCTTC. Translation: CASSLLRQVGYTF.

About this clone: Other nucleotide sequences in the sample specify the same CDR3. The chain is built from TRBV29-1 and TRBJ1-4; 7 bases align to TRBD1. The germline CDR1 and CDR2 sequences are SQVTM and ANQGSEA. The CDR3 runs 16 residues. Trimming at V came to 3 bases and at J to 2 bases, leaving 9 bases not matched to a gene. DNA for the CDR3: TGCAGCGTTGAGGGCGACAGGGCCGCGACTAATGAAAAACTGTTTTTT. It codes for CSVEGDRAATNEKLFF.

The chain has TRBV18 and TRBJ2-7, with 12 positions matching TRBD1. The CDR3 covers 15 residues. With 1 base clipped from V and 7 bases from J, the junction kept 5 bases outside the gene matches. Germline CDR1 reads KGHSH; CDR2 reads LQKENI. The CDR3 nucleotides read TGTGCCAGCTCACCACGGGGACAGGGGGCCGAGGAGCAGTACTTC. As protein: CASSPRGQGAEEQYF.

This chain links TRBV28 with TRBJ1-2; D is possibly TRBD1 (5 bases). The CDR3 consists of 15 residues. Trimming left V 6 bases short and J 8 bases short, with 22 bases between. Germline V gives CDR1 MDHEN, CDR2 SYDVKM. CDR3 region: CASSSPGTTVGGYTF. The CDR3 DNA is TGTGCCAGCAGCTCCCCCGGGACCACCGTTGGAGGCTACACCTTC.

CDR3 sequence reads: CASSPSGSRLNTQYF. Here the CDR3 DNA reads TGCGCCAGCAGCCCCAGCGGGAGTCGTCTAAATACGCAGTATTTT. The chain has TRBV5-1 and TRBJ2-3; 8 positions agree with TRBD2. The CDR3 runs to 15 residues. Per germline, CDR1 SGHRS and CDR2 YFSETQ. Germline trimming cut 4 bases from V and 7 bases from J; bases unmatched to any gene: 11.